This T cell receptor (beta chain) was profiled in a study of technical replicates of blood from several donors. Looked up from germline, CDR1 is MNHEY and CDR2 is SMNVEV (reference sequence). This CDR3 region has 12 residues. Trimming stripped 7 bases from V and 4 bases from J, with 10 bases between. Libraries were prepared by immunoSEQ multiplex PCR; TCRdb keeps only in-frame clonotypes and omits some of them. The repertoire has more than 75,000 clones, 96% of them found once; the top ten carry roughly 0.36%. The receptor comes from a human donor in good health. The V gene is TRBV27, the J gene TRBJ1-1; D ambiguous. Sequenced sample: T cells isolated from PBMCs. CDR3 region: CASIGGTTEAFF. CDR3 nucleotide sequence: TGTGCCAGCATCGGAGGCACCACTGAAGCTTTCTTT.